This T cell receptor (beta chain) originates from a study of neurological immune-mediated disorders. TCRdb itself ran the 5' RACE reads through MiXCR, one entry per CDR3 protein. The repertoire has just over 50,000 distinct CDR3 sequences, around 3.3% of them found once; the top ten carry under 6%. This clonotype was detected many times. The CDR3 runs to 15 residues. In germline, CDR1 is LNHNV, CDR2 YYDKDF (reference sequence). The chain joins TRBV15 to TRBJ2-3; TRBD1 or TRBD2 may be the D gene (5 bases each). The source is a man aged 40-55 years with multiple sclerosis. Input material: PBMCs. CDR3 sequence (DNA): TGTGCTATAGGGACCTATACTTATAGCACAGATACGCAGTATTTT. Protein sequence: CAIGTYTYSTDTQYF.